Listed here are 21 T cell receptor beta chains from one sample, sequenced in a study of blood T cell repertoires in COVID-19. The data were produced by immunoSEQ multiplex PCR, yet TCRdb's version contains in-frame clones alone and is incomplete. The sample records 55,000 to 65,000 clones, about 80% being singletons. Sequenced input: peripheral blood. These receptors all come from a man between 60 and 75 years old with acute or convalescent COVID-19.

The chain employs TRBV2 and TRBJ1-5; 7 nucleotides agree with TRBD1. This CDR3 has 13 amino acids. Germline V gene data show CDR1 as SNHLY and CDR2 as FYNNEI. V was pared by 3 bases and J by 5 bases, with 1 base of the junction left unmatched. In DNA, the CDR3 is TGTGCCAGCAGTGAGGGACAGCATCAGCCCCAGCATTTT. As protein: CASSEGQHQPQHF.

The rearrangement uses TRBV30 and TRBJ1-2; TRBD1 matches at 11 bases. Trimming took 2 bases from V and 4 from J; bases not matched to a gene: 9. The CDR3 sequence is 16 residues long. Germline assignment: CDR1 GTSNPN and CDR2 SVGIG (reference sequence). The CDR3 sequence is CAWSPGFGTGGYGYTF. CDR3 nucleotide sequence: TGTGCCTGGAGTCCCGGCTTCGGGACAGGGGGCTATGGCTACACCTTC.

This clone has just a few counts. The chain links TRBV5-1 to TRBJ2-7, with 10 positions matching TRBD1. The germline V gene has CDR1 SGHRS and CDR2 YFSETQ. The V gene end was trimmed by 4 bases and the J gene end by 2 bases; junction bases not matched to a gene: 3. The CDR3 runs 14 residues. CDR3 sequence (DNA): TGCGCCAGCAGCCCAGGACAGGGGGCCTACGAGCAGTACTTC. The encoded protein is CASSPGQGAYEQYF.

The gene calls are TRBV19 and TRBJ1-1, with D uncertain. The CDR3 totals 11 residues. V gave up 6 bases and J gave up 5 bases, with 7 bases separating them. Germline CDR1 LNHDA, CDR2 SQIVND (reference sequence). The CDR3 here is CASRTGTEAFF. CDR3 DNA sequence: TGTGCCAGTAGAACGGGGACTGAAGCTTTCTTT.

V usage is TRBV28 and J usage is TRBJ2-7, with 9 bases fitting TRBD1. The germline V gene has CDR1 MDHEN and CDR2 SYDVKM. The CDR3 spans 11 residues. The ends lost 6 bases at V and 6 bases at J; junction bases unmatched: 0. CDR3 region: CASRDRGEQYF. The CDR3 coding sequence is TGTGCCAGCAGGGACAGGGGCGAGCAGTACTTC.

The chain recombines TRBV6-5 with TRBJ1-5, with D perhaps matching TRBD1 (6 bases). CDR3 size: 13 residues. V lost 11 bases to trimming and J lost 2 bases, with 13 bases between them. CDR1 is MNHEY and CDR2 is SVGAGI in the germline V gene. As DNA, the CDR3 is TGTGCCTGCTTGGGGGCCCGCAATCAGCCCCAGCATTTT. Protein product: CACLGARNQPQHF.

The rearrangement uses TRBV7-2 and TRBJ2-2, with 15 bases aligning to TRBD2. This CDR3 is 18 amino acids long. Germline CDR1 reads SGHTA; CDR2 reads FQGNSA. With V trimmed by 3 bases and J by 5 bases, 7 bases remained unmatched. CDR3 region: CASSFKGLAGGGTGELFF. The CDR3, as DNA: TGTGCCAGCAGCTTCAAGGGACTAGCGGGAGGTGGGACCGGGGAGCTGTTTTTT.

This chain links TRBV5-8 with TRBJ2-1; a weak D match, TRBD1 (5 bases). The germline V gene has CDR1 SGHTS and CDR2 YDEGEE. The CDR3 has 13 residues. V dropped 0 bases and J dropped 6 bases, with 7 bases sitting between them. The CDR3 region has the DNA TGTGCCAGCAGCTTGGGACAGTCCAATGAGCAGTTCTTC. Translating gives CASSLGQSNEQFF.

The chain links TRBV7-9 to TRBJ1-2, with TRBD1 matching 8 bases. There are 14 residues in the CDR3. Germline CDR1 is SEHNR and CDR2 is FQNEAQ (reference sequence). The V segment lost 4 bases and the J segment 6 bases; nucleotides outside the gene matches: 7. CDR3 loop: CASSSLSRGHGYTF. DNA of the CDR3: TGTGCCAGCAGCTCTTTATCCAGGGGGCATGGCTACACCTTC.

The rearrangement joins TRBV6-6 to TRBJ2-1, with 8 bases matching TRBD1. The J segment lost 6 bases and the V segment lost 6 bases, leaving 10 bases of the junction unmatched. Germline assignment: CDR1 MNHNY and CDR2 SVGAGI (reference sequence). CDR3 length: 15 amino acids. The CDR3 region has the DNA TGTGCCAGCAGCTTTGGACAGGGCGGGTTCAATGAGCAGTTCTTC. This sequence encodes CASSFGQGGFNEQFF.

The chain joins TRBV5-4 to TRBJ2-1; 9 bases are a match to TRBD2. There are 16 residues in the CDR3. From germline, CDR1 is SGHNT and CDR2 YYREEE (reference sequence). V lost 3 bases to trimming and J lost 0 bases; unmatched junction nucleotides: 4. CDR3 loop: CASSSLAGSSYNEQFF. The CDR3, as DNA: TGTGCCAGCAGCTCCCTAGCGGGAAGCTCCTACAATGAGCAGTTCTTC.

The J gene is TRBJ2-1, the V gene TRBV4-2; D might be TRBD1 (7 bases). The germline V gene has CDR1 LGHNA and CDR2 YNFKEQ. The V gene lost 1 base and the J gene lost 9 bases, with 16 bases spanning the gap. The CDR3 is 15 amino acids. The CDR3 loop is CASSQVGQGGGEQFF. The CDR3 nucleotides are TGTGCCAGCAGCCAAGTGGGGCAGGGGGGTGGTGAGCAGTTCTTC.

The V and J genes are TRBV19 and TRBJ2-1, with 8 bases identical to TRBD2. With V trimmed by 8 bases and J by 9 bases, 15 bases remained unmatched. CDR1 LNHDA and CDR2 SQIVND come from the germline V gene (reference sequence). This CDR3 region has 15 residues. The CDR3 here is CASGPGLVGFGEQFF. CDR3 in DNA: TGTGCCAGTGGACCGGGACTAGTAGGTTTCGGTGAGCAGTTCTTC.

This clone is a singleton in its sample. The V gene is TRBV4-1, the J gene TRBJ1-1, with 10 bases aligning to TRBD1. CDR1 and CDR2 (germline): MGHRA, YSYEKL. V lost 3 bases and J lost 5; bases outside the gene matches: 3. The length of the CDR3 is 14 residues. In DNA, the CDR3 is TGCGCCAGCAGCCACCGACAGGGGGCGACTGAAGCTTTCTTT. This encodes CASSHRQGATEAFF.

The V and J genes are TRBV29-1 and TRBJ2-5; TRBD2 agrees at 14 bases. After removal of 7 bases from V and 5 bases from J, the junction contained 6 bases not matched to a gene. This CDR3 contains 14 residues. Germline V lookup: CDR1 SQVTM, CDR2 ANQGSEA. CDR3 sequence (DNA): TGCAGCGCTGGGACTAGCGGGAGAGGTGAGACCCAGTACTTC. It is translated as CSAGTSGRGETQYF.

V usage is TRBV6-2 or TRBV6-3 and J usage is TRBJ2-3, with TRBD2 identical over 7 bases. CDR1 is MNHEY, CDR2 SVGEGT, per germline. V lost 2 bases to trimming and J lost 3 bases; unmatched junction nucleotides: 5. The CDR3 loop spans 15 amino acids. The CDR3 DNA follows: TGTGCCAGCAGTTACAGCCTAGCGGTAACAGATACGCAGTATTTT. Protein product: CASSYSLAVTDTQYF.

The chain joins TRBV19 to TRBJ1-1; D uncertain. The CDR3 loop spans 13 amino acids. Per the germline V gene, CDR1 is LNHDA and CDR2 is SQIVND (reference sequence). Trimming removed 3 bases at V and 3 bases at J, with 8 bases between. The CDR3 is CASSIGPDTEAFF. The CDR3 bases are TGTGCCAGTAGTATTGGTCCGGACACTGAAGCTTTCTTT. Based on the CDR3 plus reference TRBV19 and TRBJ1-1, the full variable domain is DGGITQSPKYLFRKEGQNVTLSCEQNLNHDAMYWYRQDPGQGLRLIYYSQIVNDFQKGDIAEGYSVSREKKESFPLTVTSAQKNPTAFYLCASSIGPDTEAFFGQGTRLTVV.

The chain recombines TRBV5-3 with TRBJ2-1; D possibly corresponds to TRBD2 (5 bases). TRBV5-3 is an ORF; its function is uncertain. With 0 bases removed from V and 6 bases from J, the gap between germline ends came to 13 bases. The CDR3 loop spans 15 amino acids. Written as DNA, the CDR3 is TGTGCCAGAAGCTTGGGCTCTAGCTGCGGCAATGAGCAGTTCTTC. Protein sequence: CARSLGSSCGNEQFF.

The chain carries TRBV27 and TRBJ1-2; D is unresolved. Germline CDR1 MNHEY, CDR2 SMNVEV (reference sequence). The V end was cut by 0 bases, the J end by 8 bases, with 7 bases between. This CDR3 comprises 12 residues. DNA for the CDR3: TGTGCCAGCAGTTTATCCGGGGAGGGCTACACCTTC. Protein sequence: CASSLSGEGYTF.

This rearrangement joins TRBV24-1 to TRBJ2-6; the D gene is possibly TRBD1 (6 bases). The CDR3 runs to 13 residues. CDR1 is KGHDR and CDR2 is SFDVKD in the germline V gene. V was shortened by 11 bases and J by 1 base, with 8 bases between the two germline ends. CDR3 DNA sequence: TGTGCCATCGGACAGTCTGGGGCCAACGTCCTGACTTTC. It encodes CAIGQSGANVLTF.

V gene TRBV27 combines with J gene TRBJ2-7; D ambiguous. Trimming removed 8 bases at V and 0 bases at J, with 14 bases between. The germline CDR1 and CDR2 sequences are MNHEY and SMNVEV (reference sequence). The CDR3 is 14 residues long. The CDR3: CASRDFSRSYEQYF. CDR3 DNA: TGTGCCAGCCGCGACTTTTCCCGCTCCTACGAGCAGTACTTC.